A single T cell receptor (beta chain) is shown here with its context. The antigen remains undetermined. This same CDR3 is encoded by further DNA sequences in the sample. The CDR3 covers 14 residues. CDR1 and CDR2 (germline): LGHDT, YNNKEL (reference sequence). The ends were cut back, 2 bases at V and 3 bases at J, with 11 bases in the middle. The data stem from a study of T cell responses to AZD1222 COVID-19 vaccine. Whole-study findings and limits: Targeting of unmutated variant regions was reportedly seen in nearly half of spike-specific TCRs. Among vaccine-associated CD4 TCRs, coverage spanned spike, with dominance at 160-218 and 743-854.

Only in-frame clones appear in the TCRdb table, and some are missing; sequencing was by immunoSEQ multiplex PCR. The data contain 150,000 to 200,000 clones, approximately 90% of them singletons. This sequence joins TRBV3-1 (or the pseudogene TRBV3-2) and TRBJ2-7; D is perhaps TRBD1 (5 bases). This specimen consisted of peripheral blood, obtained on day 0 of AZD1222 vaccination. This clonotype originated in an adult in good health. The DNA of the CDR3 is TGTGCCAGCAGCCAAAGACAGTCTTACTACGAGCAGTACTTC. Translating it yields CASSQRQSYYEQYF.